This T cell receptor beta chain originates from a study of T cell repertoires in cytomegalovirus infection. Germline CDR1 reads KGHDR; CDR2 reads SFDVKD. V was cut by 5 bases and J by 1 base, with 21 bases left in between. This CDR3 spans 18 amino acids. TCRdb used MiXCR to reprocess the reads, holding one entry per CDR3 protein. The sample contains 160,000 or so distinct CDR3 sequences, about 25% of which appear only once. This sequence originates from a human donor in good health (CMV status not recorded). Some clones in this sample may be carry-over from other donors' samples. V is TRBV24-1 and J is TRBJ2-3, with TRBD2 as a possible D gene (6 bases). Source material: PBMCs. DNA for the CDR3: TGTGCCACCAGTGGCCGATGGGACGGGAGACAAGGCACAGATACGCAGTATTTT. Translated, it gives CATSGRWDGRQGTDTQYF.